Listed below are T cell receptor beta chains from one sample, sequenced in a study of T cell responses to AZD1222 COVID-19 vaccine. Some clones are missing from TCRdb's copy, which holds only in-frame ones; the method was immunoSEQ multiplex PCR. The sample carries around 120,000 clones, roughly 90% recorded once. Sample: peripheral blood, taken 28 days after the second AZD1222 dose. The source of these receptors is an adult who received the AZD1222 COVID-19 vaccine. The CDR3 runs from the conserved cysteine through the conserved F or W.

V,J,CDR3
TRBV5-1,TRBJ2-4,CASSLAGGDIQYF
TRBV25-1,TRBJ1-2,CASSAQGIPNYGYTF
TRBV19,TRBJ2-7,CASSVAGGARNEQYF
TRBV2,TRBJ1-2,CASSSETVYGYTF
TRBV5-1,TRBJ1-1,CASSLESARTEAFF
TRBV7-2,TRBJ1-5,CASSLGGQQYQPQHF
TRBV28,TRBJ1-2,CASSLPEHYGYTF
TRBV12-3/TRBV12-4,TRBJ1-4,CASRYEGVEKLFF
TRBV3-1/TRBV3-2,TRBJ1-4,CASSLGRTNEKLFF
TRBV10-3,TRBJ1-2,CAISERQLTNYGYTF
TRBV6-2/TRBV6-3,TRBJ1-1,CASSYGTDAMNTEAFF
TRBV14,TRBJ1-2,CASSRARGAGYTF
TRBV24-1,TRBJ2-1,CATSDLFGVNEQFF
TRBV5-4,TRBJ1-1,CASSPGQGRTEAFF
TRBV5-5,TRBJ2-5,CASSVSGGRGETQYF
TRBV7-8,TRBJ1-2,CASSLEGQGLGYGYTF
TRBV7-6,TRBJ1-1,CASSRFGGSEAFF
TRBV9,TRBJ2-7,CASSVQGRDEQYF
TRBV9,TRBJ1-4,CASPTGGTNEKLFF
TRBV9,TRBJ1-2,CASSVPGGNGYTF
TRBV5-1,TRBJ2-7,CASSLGGGATYEQYF
TRBV27,TRBJ1-2,CASSLSQANYGYTF
TRBV12-3/TRBV12-4,TRBJ1-2,CASSTPGLGYTF
TRBV3-1/TRBV3-2,TRBJ2-7,CASSQAGIWTGGSYEQYF
TRBV4-3,TRBJ2-3,CASSPQKLALSTDTQYF
TRBV19,TRBJ2-2,CASRSVGVANTGELFF
TRBV4-2,TRBJ2-1,CASSQDDGIYNEQFF
TRBV11-3,TRBJ2-1,CASSLNRRSYNEQFF
TRBV28,TRBJ1-5,CATGPGAAQYSNQPQHF
TRBV7-2,TRBJ2-3,CASSLSGLNTQYF
TRBV5-1,TRBJ2-5,CASSLGRETQYF
TRBV4-3,TRBJ2-6,CASSQDYRPDRGLLRGANVLTF
TRBV20-1,TRBJ2-4,CSASNYGRAKNIQYF
TRBV6-6,TRBJ2-3,CASSFLSAGGTDTQYF
TRBV5-8,TRBJ2-7,CASSPAYEQYF